The sequence of this T cell receptor (beta chain) was determined in a study of glioma-infiltrating T cells after dendritic cell vaccination. Method: immunoSEQ multiplex PCR; TCRdb's copy keeps in-frame clones and lacks some. The table lists 40,000 to 60,000 clones, 85% of them singletons. This CDR3 comprises 16 residues. Per germline, CDR1 MNHEY and CDR2 SMNVEV (reference sequence). V was trimmed by 4 bases and J by 8 bases, leaving 23 bases between them. The TCR was taken from a human donor with glioblastoma. The chain has TRBV27 and TRBJ1-2, with TRBD1 as a possible D gene (6 bases). The sample was blood, taken before dendritic cell vaccination. CDR3 protein: CASSSSGTKSVGGYTF. In nucleotides, the CDR3 is TGTGCCAGCAGTTCATCCGGGACAAAGAGTGTAGGCGGCTACACCTTC.